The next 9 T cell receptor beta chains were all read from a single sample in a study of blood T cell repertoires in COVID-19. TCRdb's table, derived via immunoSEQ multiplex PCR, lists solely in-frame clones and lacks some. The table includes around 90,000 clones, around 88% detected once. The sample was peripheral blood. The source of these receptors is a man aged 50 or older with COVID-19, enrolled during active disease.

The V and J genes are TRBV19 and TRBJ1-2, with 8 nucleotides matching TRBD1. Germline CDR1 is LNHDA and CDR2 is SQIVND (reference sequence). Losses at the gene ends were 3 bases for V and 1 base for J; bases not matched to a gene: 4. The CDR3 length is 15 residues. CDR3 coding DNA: TGTGCCAGTAGTATGGGACAGGAGTATAACTATGGCTACACCTTC. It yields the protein CASSMGQEYNYGYTF.

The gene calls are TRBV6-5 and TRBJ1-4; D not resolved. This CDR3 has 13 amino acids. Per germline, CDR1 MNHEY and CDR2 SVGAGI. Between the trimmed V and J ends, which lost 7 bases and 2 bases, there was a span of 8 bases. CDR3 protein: CASTRGTNEKLFF. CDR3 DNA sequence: TGTGCCAGCACCCGAGGGACTAATGAAAAACTGTTTTTT.

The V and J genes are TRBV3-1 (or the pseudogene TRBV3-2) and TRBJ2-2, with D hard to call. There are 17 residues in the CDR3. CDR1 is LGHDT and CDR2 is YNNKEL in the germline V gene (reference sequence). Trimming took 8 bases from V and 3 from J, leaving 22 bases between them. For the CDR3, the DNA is TGTGCCAGCCCCTGCTCGTTAAAGCACAGCTACACCGGGGAGCTGTTTTTT. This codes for CASPCSLKHSYTGELFF.

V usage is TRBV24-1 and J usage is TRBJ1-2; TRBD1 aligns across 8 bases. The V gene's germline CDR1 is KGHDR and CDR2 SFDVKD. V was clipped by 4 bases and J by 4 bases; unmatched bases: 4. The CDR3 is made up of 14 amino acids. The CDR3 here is CATSDSGTGYGYTF. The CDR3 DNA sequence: TGTGCCACCAGTGACTCCGGGACAGGCTATGGCTACACCTTC.

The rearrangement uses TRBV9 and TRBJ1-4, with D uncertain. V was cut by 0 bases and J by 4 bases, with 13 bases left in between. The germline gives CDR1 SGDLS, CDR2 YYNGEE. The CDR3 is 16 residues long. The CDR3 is CASSVEAATLNEKLFF. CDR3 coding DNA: TGTGCCAGCAGCGTAGAGGCGGCCACGCTTAATGAAAAACTGTTTTTT.

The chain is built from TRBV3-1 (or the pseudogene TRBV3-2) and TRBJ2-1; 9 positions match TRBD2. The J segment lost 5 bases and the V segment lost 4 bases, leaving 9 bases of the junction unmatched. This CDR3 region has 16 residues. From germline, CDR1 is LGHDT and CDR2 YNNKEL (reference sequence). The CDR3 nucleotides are TGTGCCAGCAGCCTCCTTGGCGGGGGGGGAAACAATGAGCAGTTCTTC. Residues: CASSLLGGGGNNEQFF.

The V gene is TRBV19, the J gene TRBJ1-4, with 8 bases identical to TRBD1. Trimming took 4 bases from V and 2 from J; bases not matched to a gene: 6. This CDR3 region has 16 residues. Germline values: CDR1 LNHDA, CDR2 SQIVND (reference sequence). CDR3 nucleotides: TGTGCCAGTAGTAATTACAGGGGGTCGACTAATGAAAAACTGTTTTTT. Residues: CASSNYRGSTNEKLFF. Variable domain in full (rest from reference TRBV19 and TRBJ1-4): DGGITQSPKYLFRKEGQNVTLSCEQNLNHDAMYWYRQDPGQGLRLIYYSQIVNDFQKGDIAEGYSVSREKKESFPLTVTSAQKNPTAFYLCASSNYRGSTNEKLFFGSGTQLSVL.

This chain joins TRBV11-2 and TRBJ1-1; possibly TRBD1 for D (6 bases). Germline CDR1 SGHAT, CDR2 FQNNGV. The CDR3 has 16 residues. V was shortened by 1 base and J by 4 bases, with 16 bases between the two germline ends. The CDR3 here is CASSLVRGAVGTEAFF. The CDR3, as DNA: TGTGCCAGCAGCTTAGTGCGGGGGGCGGTGGGCACTGAAGCTTTCTTT.

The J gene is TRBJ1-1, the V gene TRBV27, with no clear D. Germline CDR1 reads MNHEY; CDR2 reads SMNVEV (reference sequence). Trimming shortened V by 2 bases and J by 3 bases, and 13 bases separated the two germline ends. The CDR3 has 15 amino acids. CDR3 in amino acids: CASSLNLLQDTEAFF. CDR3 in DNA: TGTGCCAGCAGTTTAAATCTACTTCAGGACACTGAAGCTTTCTTT.